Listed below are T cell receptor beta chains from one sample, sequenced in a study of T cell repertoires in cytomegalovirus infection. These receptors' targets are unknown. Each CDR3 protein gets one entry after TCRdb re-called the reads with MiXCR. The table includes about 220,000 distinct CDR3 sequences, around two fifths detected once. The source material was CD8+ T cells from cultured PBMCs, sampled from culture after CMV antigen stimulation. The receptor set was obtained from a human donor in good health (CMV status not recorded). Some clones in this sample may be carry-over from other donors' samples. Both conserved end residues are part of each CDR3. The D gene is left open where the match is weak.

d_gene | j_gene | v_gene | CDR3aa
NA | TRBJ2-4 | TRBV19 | CASSLGQGLGSKNIQYF
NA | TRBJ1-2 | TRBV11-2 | CASSLEFGPAYGYTF
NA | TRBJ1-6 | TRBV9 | CASSVSGGYNSPLHF
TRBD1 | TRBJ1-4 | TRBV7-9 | CASSQRTGTNEKLFF
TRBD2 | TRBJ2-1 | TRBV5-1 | CASTLTSVSYNEQFF
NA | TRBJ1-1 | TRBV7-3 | CASSLSGLNTEAFF
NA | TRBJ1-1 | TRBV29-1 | CSVASYSMNTEAFF
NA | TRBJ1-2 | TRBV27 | CASSSGSLWGYTF
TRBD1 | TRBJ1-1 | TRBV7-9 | CASSLGTGRQLNTEAFF
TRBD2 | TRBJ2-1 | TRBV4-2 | CASSQTSVDEQFF
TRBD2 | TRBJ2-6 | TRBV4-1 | CASSPIEASGRASGANVLTF
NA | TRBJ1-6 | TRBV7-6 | CASRPRVNSPLHF
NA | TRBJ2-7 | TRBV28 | CASSPPGVRRLEQYF
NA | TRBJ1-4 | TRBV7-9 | CASSLQGSGEKLFF
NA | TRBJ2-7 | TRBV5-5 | CASRSVSDEQYF
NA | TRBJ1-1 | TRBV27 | CASSSPGQQMQAFF
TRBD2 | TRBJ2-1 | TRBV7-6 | CASSRGTSGSHEQFF
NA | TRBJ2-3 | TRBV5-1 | CASSLALTRTDTDTQYF
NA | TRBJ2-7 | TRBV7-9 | CASSGTYEQYF
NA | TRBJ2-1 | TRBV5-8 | CASSLGGPPHEQFF
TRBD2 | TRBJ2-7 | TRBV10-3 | CAISESLLAGGYEQYF
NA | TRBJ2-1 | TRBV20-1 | CSASSQVGSYNEQFF
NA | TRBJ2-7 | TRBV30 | CAWTQRTETYEQYF
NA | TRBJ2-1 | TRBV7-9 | CASSLYRANEQFF
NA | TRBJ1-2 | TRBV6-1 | CASRGSEGDAFFGYTF
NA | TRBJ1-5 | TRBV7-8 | CASSPGVGASNQPQHF
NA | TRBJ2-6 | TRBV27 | CASSLVAGPISGANVLTF
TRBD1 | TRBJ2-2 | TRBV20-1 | CSARGQGAVPGELFF
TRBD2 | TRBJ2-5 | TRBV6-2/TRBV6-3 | CASSIPGGLVGVRETQYF
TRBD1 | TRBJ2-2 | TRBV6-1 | CASSVGGAVTGELFF
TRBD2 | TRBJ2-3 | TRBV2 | CASSMTSGSPDTQYF
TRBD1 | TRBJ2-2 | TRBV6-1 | CASRAQGFNTGELFF
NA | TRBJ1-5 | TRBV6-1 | CASSVSGDSNQPRHF
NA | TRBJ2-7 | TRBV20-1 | CSVGSYEQYF
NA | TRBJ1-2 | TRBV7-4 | CASSFDPGTHYGYTF
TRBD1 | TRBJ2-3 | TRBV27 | CASSFRGRADTQYF
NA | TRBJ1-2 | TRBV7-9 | CASPHLTQSLPDYGYTF
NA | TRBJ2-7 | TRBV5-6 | CASRRGPGSVEQYF
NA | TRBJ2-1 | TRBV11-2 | CASSFRHDAQFF
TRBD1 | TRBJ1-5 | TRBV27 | CASSWTGGDQPQHF
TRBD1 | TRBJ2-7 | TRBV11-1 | CASSPRDRNYEQYF
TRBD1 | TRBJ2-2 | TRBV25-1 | CASSALRLPGQAPTGELFF
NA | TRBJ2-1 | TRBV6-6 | CAGTYNEQFF
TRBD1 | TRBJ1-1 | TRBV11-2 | CASSTKDRGEAFF
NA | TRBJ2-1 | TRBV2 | CASSEARTNNEQFF
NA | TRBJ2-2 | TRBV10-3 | CALAPQGGTGELFF
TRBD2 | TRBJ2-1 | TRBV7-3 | CASSLAGGREQFF
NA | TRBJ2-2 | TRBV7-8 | CASSLMMVRGWAGELFF
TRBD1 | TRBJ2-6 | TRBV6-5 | CASSGTGDLSGANVLTF
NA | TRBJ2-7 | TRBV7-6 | CASRPDRSGEYYEQYF
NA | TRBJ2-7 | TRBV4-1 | CASSQDVELVRDEQYF